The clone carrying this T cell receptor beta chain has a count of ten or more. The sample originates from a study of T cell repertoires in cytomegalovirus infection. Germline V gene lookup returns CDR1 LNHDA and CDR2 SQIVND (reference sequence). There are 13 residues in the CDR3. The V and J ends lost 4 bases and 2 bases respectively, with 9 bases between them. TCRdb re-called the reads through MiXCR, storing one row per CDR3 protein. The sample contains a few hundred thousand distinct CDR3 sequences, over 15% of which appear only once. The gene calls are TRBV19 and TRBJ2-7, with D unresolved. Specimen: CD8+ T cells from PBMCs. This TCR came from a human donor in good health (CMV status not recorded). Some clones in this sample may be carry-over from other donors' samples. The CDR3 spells CASSTQGPYEQYF. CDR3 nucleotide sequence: TGTGCCAGTAGTACCCAAGGCCCCTACGAGCAGTACTTC.